This T cell receptor (beta chain) was obtained from a study of blood T cells in healthy people across ages. Study at large: About one barcoded beta molecule per two T cells was captured by template switching.

V shed 5 bases, J shed 0 bases, and the junction held 9 bases outside the gene matches. The CDR3 is 17 amino acids. Germline lookup yields CDR1 SGHTA and CDR2 FQGNSA. Combining a sample-barcoded 5' primer with a J-beta primer mix, a second PCR ran for roughly 6 to 12 cycles. MiXCR, applied by TCRdb to the 5' RACE reads, yields one record per CDR3 protein. The profile covers some 1.8 million distinct CDR3 sequences, with more than 35% appearing a single time and about 23% taken by the ten largest. The TCR sequence derives from a human donor in good health. The rearrangement links TRBV7-2 to TRBJ2-1, with TRBD2 identical over 8 bases. Sequenced input: blood. The CDR3 sequence: CASSRHPSGGSYNEQFF. DNA for the CDR3: TGTGCCAGCAGCAGGCACCCCAGCGGGGGCTCCTACAATGAGCAGTTCTTC. The complete variable domain, with remaining parts taken from reference TRBV7-2 and TRBJ2-1, reads GAGVSQSPSNKVTEKGKDVELRCDPISGHTALYWYRQSLGQGLEFLIYFQGNSAPDKSGLPSDRFSAERTGGSVSTLTIQRTQQEDSAVYLCASSRHPSGGSYNEQFFGPGTRLTVL.